A selection of T cell receptor beta chains follows, all from one sample in a study of cytomegalovirus exposure and HLA in healthy donors. Assay used: immunoSEQ multiplex PCR; TCRdb lists only in-frame clones, some missing. Among about 44,000 clones, 87% were seen once, and the ten largest hold around 8%. The specimen sequenced was PBMCs. These receptors came from a woman in her thirties or forties in good health and CMV-seropositive. CDR3s include the opening cysteine and the closing phenylalanine or tryptophan. D genes are given only for firm matches.

>TRBV10-3|TRBJ1-5|.
CAISDGSNQPQHF
>TRBV25-1|TRBJ1-1|.
CASTPRKVGEETEAFF
>TRBV10-3|TRBJ2-1|.
CAISESGRGDQFF
>TRBV6-1|TRBJ1-3|.
CASKTTGNTIYF
>TRBV19|TRBJ2-7|TRBD2
CASSMGLAGVYEQYF
>TRBV18|TRBJ1-5|.
CASSPKQVNQPQHF
>TRBV7-3|TRBJ2-1|TRBD2
CASSPGLAGSNEQFF
>TRBV28|TRBJ2-7|TRBD2
CASSLTPGTSGRYEQYF
>TRBV21-1|TRBJ2-1|.
CASRGWWGLEAYNEQFF
>TRBV5-1|TRBJ1-1|TRBD1
CASSLGQGFAEAFF
>TRBV7-9|TRBJ1-6|.
CASSAGVSYNSPLHF
>TRBV28|TRBJ2-7|.
CASSLRAGTYEQYF
>TRBV6-6|TRBJ2-3|TRBD2
CASSYSLAGVPDTQYF
>TRBV7-7|TRBJ2-3|.
CASSQTGPEDTQYF